The source of this T cell receptor beta chain is a study of blood T cells in healthy people across ages. The overall study: About one barcoded beta molecule was captured per two T cells (by template switching).

Through a sample-barcoded 5' primer and a J-beta primer mix, a second PCR was run for roughly 6 to 12 cycles. Every cDNA was tagged by a template-switch adaptor with 12 random nucleotides. TCRdb independently ran MiXCR on the 5' RACE reads; one entry per CDR3 protein. The repertoire holds about a million distinct CDR3 sequences, with about 53% as singletons. Healthy Caucasians from Russia aged about 6 to 90 served as donors. In each sample, at least 7 million PBMCs were isolated. V lost 2 bases to trimming and J lost 1 base; unmatched junction nucleotides: 6. Germline V gene data show CDR1 as SGHRS and CDR2 as YFSETQ. The CDR3 is 16 residues long.

The TCR sequence derives from a woman aged 60-75 years in good health. Material: blood. The chain employs TRBV5-1 and TRBJ2-3; 8 bases match TRBD2. As DNA, the CDR3 is TGCGCCAGCAGCTTCAAGCGGGAGTTAGGCACAGATACGCAGTATTTT. This gives the protein CASSFKRELGTDTQYF.